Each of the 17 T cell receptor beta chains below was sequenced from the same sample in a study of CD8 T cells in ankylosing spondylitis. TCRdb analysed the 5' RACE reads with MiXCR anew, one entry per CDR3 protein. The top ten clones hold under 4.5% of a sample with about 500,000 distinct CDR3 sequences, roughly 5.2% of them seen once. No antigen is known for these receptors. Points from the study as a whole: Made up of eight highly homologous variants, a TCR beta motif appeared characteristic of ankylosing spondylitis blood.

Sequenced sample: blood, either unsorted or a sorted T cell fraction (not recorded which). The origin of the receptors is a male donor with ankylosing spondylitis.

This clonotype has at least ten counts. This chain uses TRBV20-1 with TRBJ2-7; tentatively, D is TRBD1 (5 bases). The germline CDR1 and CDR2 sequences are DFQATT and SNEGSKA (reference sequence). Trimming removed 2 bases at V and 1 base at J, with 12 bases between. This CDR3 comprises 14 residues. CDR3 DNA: TGCAGTGCTAGATACCCAGGGATTTCCTACGAGCAGTACTTC. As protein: CSARYPGISYEQYF.

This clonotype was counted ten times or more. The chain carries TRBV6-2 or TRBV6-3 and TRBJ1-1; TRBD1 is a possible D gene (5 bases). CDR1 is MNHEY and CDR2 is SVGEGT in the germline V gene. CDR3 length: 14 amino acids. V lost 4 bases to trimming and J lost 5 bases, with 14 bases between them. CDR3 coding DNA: TGTGCCAGCAGTTTCAGGGCCGCGGGGACTGAAGCTTTCTTT. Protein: CASSFRAAGTEAFF.

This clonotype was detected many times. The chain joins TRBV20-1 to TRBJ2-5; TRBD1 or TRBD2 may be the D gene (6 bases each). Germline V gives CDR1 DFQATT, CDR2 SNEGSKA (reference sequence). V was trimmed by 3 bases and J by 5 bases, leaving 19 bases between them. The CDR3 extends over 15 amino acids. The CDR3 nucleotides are TGCAGTGCTAGGGTGGGGGCATCCCGGGAGGAGACCCAGTACTTC. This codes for CSARVGASREETQYF.

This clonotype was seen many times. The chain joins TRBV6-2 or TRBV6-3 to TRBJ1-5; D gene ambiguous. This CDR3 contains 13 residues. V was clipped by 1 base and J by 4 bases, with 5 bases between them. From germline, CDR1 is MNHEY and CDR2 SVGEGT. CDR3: CASSYYYNQPQHF. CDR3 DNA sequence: TGTGCCAGCAGTTACTATTATAATCAGCCCCAGCATTTT.

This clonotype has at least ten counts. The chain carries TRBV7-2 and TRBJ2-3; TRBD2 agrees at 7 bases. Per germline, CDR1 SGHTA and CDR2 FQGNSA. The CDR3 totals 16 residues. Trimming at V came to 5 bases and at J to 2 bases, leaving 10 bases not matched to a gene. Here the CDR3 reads CASSPLGGGDTDTQYF. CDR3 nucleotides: TGTGCCAGCAGCCCCCTTGGGGGGGGAGACACAGATACGCAGTATTTT.

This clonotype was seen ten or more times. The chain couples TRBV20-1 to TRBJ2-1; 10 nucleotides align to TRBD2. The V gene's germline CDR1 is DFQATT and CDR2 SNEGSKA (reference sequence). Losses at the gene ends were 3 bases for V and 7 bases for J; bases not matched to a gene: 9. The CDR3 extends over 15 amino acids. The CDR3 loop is CSARVAGGDRNEQFF. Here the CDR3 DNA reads TGCAGTGCTAGGGTAGCGGGGGGCGATCGGAATGAGCAGTTCTTC.

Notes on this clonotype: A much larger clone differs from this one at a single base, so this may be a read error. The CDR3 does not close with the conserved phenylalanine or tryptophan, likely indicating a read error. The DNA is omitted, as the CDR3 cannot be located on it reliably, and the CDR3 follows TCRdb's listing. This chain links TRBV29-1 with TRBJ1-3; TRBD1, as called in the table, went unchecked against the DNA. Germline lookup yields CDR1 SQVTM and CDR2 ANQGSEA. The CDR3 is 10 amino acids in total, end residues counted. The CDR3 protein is CSVEDERGDI.

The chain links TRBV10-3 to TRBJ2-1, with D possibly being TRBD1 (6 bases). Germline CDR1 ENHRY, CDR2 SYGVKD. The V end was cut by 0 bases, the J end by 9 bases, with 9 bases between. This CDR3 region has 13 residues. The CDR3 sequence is CAISESRGIEQFF. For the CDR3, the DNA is TGTGCCATCAGTGAGTCGAGGGGGATTGAGCAGTTCTTC.

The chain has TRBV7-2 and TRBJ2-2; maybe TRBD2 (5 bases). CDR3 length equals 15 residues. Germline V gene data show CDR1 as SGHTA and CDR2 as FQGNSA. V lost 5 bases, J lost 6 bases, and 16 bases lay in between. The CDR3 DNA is TGTGCCAGCAGCACCCAACTAGTTACGGCCGGGGAGCTGTTTTTT. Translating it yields CASSTQLVTAGELFF.

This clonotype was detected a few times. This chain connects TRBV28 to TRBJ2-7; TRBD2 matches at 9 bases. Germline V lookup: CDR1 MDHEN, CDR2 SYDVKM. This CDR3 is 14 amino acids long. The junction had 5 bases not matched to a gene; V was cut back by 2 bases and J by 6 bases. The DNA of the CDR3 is TGTGCCAGCAGTTTACTGGGACTAGCAGCCGAGCAGTACTTC. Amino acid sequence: CASSLLGLAAEQYF.

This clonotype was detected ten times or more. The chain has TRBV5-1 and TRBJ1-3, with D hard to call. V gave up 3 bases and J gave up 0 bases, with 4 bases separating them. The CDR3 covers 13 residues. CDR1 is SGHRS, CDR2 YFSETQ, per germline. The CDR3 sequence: CASSSVSGNTIYF. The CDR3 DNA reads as TGCGCCAGCAGCTCCGTCTCTGGAAACACCATATATTTT.

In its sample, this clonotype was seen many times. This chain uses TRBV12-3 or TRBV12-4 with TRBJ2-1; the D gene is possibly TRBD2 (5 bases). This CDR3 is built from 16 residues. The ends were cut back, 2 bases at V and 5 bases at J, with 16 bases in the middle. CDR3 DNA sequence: TGTGCCAGCAGTTTAAGGGCGGGCAGAACTGACAATGAGCAGTTCTTC. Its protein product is CASSLRAGRTDNEQFF.

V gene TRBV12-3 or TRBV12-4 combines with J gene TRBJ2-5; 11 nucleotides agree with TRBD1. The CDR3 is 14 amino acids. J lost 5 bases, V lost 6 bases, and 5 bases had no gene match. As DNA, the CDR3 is TGTGCCAGCAGGGGGGGGACAGGGGGTGAGACCCAGTACTTC. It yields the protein CASRGGTGGETQYF.

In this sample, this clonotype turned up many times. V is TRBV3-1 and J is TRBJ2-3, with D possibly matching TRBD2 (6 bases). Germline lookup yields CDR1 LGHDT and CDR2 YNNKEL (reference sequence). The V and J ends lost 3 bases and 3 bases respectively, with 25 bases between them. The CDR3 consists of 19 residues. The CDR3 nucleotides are TGTGCCAGCAGCCACGGTCCCCGGGACTCCCGCAGTATGACAGATACGCAGTATTTT. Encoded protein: CASSHGPRDSRSMTDTQYF.

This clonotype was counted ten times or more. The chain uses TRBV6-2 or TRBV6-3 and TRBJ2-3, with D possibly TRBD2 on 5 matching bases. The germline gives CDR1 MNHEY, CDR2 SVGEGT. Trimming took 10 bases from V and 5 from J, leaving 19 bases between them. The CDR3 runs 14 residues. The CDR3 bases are TGTGCCACGGTGGAGGACTCCGCGAGAGATACGCAGTATTTT. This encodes CATVEDSARDTQYF.

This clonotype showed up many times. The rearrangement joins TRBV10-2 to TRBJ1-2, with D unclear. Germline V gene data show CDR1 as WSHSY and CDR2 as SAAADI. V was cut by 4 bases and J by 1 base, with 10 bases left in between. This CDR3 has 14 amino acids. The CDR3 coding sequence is TGCGCCAGCAGTGTGTCTAAGAGTAACTATGGCTACACCTTC. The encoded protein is CASSVSKSNYGYTF.

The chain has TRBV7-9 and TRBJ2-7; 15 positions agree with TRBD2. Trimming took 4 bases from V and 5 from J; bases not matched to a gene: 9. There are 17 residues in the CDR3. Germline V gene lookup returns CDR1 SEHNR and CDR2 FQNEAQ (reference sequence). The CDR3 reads CASSSSLGLAGGNEQYF. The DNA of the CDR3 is TGTGCCAGCAGCTCCTCCTTAGGACTAGCGGGAGGGAACGAGCAGTACTTC.